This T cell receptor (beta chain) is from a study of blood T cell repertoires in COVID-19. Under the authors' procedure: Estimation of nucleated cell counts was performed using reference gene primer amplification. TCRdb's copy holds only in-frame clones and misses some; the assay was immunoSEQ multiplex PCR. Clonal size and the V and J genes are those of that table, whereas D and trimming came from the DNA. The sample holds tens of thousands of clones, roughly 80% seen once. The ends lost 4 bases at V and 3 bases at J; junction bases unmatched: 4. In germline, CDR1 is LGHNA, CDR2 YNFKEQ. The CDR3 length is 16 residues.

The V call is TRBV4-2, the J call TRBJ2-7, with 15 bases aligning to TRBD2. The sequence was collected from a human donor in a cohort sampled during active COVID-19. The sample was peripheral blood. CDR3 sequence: CASSLGLAGGRYEQYF. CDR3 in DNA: TGTGCCAGCAGCCTGGGACTAGCGGGGGGCCGCTACGAGCAGTACTTC.